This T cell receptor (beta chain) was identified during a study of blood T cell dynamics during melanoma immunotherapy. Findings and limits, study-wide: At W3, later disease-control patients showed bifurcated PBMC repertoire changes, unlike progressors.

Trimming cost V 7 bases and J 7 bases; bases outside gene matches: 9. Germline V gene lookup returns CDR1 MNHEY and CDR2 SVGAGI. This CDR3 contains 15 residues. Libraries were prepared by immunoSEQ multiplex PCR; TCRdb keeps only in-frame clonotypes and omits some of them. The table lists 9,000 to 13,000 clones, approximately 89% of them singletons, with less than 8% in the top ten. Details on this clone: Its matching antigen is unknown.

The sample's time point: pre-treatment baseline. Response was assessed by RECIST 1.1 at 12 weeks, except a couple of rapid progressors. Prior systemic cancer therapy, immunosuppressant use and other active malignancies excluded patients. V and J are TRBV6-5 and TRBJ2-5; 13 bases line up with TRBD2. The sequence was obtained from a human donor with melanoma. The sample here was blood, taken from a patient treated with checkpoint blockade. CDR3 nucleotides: TGTGCCAGCATTCGGACTAGCGGGAGTAGGGGGACCCAGTACTTC. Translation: CASIRTSGSRGTQYF.